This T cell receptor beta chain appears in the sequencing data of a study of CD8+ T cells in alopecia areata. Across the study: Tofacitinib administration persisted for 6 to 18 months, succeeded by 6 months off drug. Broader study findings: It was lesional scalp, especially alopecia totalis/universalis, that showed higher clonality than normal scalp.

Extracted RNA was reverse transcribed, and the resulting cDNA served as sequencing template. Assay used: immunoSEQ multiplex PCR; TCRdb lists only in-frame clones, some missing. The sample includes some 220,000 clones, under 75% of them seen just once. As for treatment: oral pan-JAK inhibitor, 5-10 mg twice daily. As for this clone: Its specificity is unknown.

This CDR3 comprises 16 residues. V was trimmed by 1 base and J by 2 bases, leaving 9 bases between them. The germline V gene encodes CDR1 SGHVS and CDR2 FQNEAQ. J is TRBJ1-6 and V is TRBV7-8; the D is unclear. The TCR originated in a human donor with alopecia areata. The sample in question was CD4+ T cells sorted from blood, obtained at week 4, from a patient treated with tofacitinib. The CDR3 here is CASSLGGRAYNSPLHF. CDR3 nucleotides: TGTGCCAGCAGCTTAGGGGGAAGGGCCTATAATTCACCCCTCCACTTT.